This T cell receptor beta chain comes out of a study of blood T cell repertoires in COVID-19. Across the study: The United States, Italy and Spain were the sources of the acute and convalescent COVID-19 samples. T cells, B-cell-depleted T cells, or PBMCs provided the cDNA or gDNA that served as material.

The V and J ends lost 2 bases and 4 bases, in that order; junction bases with no gene match: 7. The CDR3 length is 15 residues. Germline values: CDR1 SGDLS, CDR2 YYNGEE. In the study's own analysis: Researchers report that nucleated cell counts were estimated from reference gene primer amplification. Repertoires were generated with immunoSEQ multiplex PCR, while TCRdb's copy carries only in-frame clones and drops some. The D gene and trimming were derived from the DNA, and the V and J assignments and clone size from that table. The sample includes 150,000 to 200,000 clones, 70% to 90% seen only once; the top ten take over 9.5%.

The specimen was peripheral blood. The TCR originated in a human donor with active or convalescent COVID-19. The donor label of this sample is uncertain. The chain combines TRBV9 with TRBJ2-3; TRBD2 agrees at 7 bases. DNA for the CDR3: TGTGCCAGCAGCGTCCGGGGGAGGGATCCAGATACGCAGTATTTT. Translation gives CASSVRGRDPDTQYF.